This TCR beta chain originates from a study of blood T cell repertoires in COVID-19. Study overall: COVID-19 samples from acute and convalescent phases originated in the United States, Italy and Spain.

Repertoires were generated with immunoSEQ multiplex PCR, while TCRdb's copy carries only in-frame clones and drops some. The top ten hold about a sixth of the sample, which has about 92,000 clones, 65% to 90% seen once. The specimen was peripheral blood. The TCR originated in a woman older than 75 with active or convalescent COVID-19.

CDR3: CASSSPGTGNTEAFF. DNA for the CDR3: TGTGCCAGTAGTTCTCCCGGGACAGGCAATACTGAAGCTTTCTTT. V and J are TRBV19 and TRBJ1-1; 8 bases line up with TRBD1. The CDR3 length is 15 residues. Trimming at V came to 5 bases and at J to 5 bases, leaving 10 bases not matched to a gene. Germline CDR1 reads LNHDA; CDR2 reads SQIVND (reference sequence).